This T cell receptor beta chain was obtained from a study of beta chain features in type 1 diabetes. Study findings and constraints: Within each of all four CD4+ subsets, Type 1 diabetes patients had TCRB CDR3s that were moderately but significantly shorter. Patients' naive, central memory and Treg TCRB repertoires seemed closer to one another than those of healthy donors. Individuals with type 1 diabetes displayed fewer insertions and more deletions at VDJ junctions.

This clone was seen a few times. The antigen is undetermined. Once sorted, every population was more than 95% pure. The V segment lost 4 bases and the J segment 2 bases; nucleotides outside the gene matches: 4. The CDR3 spans 16 residues. Germline loops: CDR1 SGHRS, CDR2 YFSETQ. Expressed TCRB transcripts were sequenced, since all the RNA that had been isolated was reverse transcribed. Measured with immunoSEQ multiplex PCR; TCRdb has only the in-frame clones, and not every one. The sample lists about 250,000 clones; roughly a tenth were seen once. Sequencing input: naive CD4+ T cells from blood. The sequence was collected from a man younger than 40 with type 1 diabetes. The rearrangement joins TRBV5-1 to TRBJ2-5; TRBD2 matches at 14 bases. DNA of the CDR3: TGCGCCAGCAGCCAGGGACTAGCGGGGGCACAAGAGACCCAGTACTTC. Its protein is CASSQGLAGAQETQYF.